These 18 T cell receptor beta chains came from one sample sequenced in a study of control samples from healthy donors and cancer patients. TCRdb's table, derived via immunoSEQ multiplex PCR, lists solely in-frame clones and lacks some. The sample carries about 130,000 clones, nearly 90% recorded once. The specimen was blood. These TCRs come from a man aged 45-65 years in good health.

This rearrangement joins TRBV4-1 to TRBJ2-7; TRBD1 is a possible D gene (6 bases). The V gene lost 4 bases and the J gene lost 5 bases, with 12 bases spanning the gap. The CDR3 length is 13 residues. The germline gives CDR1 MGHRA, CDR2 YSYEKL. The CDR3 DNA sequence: TGCGCCAGCAGCCGGCTCAGGGGAAACGAGCAGTACTTC. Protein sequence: CASSRLRGNEQYF.

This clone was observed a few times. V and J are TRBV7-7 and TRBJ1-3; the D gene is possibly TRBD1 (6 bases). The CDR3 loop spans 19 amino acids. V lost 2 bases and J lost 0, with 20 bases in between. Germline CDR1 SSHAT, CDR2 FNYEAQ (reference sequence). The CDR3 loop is CASSLPIGGGPGSGNTIYF. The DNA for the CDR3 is TGTGCCAGCAGCTTACCCATTGGGGGGGGGCCGGGCTCTGGAAACACCATATATTTT.

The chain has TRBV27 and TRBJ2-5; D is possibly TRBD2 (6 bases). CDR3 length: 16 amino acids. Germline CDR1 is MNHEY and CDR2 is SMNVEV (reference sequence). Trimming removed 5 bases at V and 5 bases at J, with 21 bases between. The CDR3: CASSPPGTLPIETQYF. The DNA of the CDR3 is TGTGCCAGCAGTCCGCCCGGGACTCTGCCAATTGAGACCCAGTACTTC.

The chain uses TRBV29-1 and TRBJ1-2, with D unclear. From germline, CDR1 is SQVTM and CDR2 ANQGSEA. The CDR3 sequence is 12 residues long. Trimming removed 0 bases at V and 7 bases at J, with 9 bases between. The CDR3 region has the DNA TGCAGCGTTGAAGATCATAGGCCTGGCTACACCTTC. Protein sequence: CSVEDHRPGYTF.

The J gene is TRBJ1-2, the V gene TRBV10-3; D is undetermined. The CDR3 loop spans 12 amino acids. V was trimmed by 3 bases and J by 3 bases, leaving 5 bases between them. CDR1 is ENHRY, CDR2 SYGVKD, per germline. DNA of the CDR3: TGTGCCATCAGTGACGGGGACTATGGCTACACCTTC. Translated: CAISDGDYGYTF.

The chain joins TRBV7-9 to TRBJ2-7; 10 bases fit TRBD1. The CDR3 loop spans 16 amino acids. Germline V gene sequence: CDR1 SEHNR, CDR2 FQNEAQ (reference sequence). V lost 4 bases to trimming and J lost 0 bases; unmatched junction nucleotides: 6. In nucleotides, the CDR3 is TGTGCCAGCAGCTCCAACCGGGACAGGGGCTCCTACGAGCAGTACTTC. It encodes CASSSNRDRGSYEQYF.

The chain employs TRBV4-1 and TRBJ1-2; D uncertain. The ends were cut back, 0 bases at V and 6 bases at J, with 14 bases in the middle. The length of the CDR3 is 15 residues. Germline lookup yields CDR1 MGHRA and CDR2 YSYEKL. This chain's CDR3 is CASSQDSQVWDGYTF. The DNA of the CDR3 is TGCGCCAGCAGCCAAGATAGTCAGGTGTGGGATGGCTACACCTTC.

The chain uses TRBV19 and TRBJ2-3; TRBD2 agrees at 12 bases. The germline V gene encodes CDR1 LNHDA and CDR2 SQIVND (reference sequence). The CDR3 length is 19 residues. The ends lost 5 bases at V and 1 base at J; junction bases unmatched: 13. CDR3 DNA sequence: TGTGCCAGTAGTTTGACTAGCGGGGGTATGTCCTCGCGCACAGATACGCAGTATTTT. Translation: CASSLTSGGMSSRTDTQYF.

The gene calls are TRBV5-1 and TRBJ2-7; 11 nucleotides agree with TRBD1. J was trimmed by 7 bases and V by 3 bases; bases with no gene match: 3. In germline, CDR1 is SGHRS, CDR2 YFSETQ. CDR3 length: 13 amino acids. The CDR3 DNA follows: TGCGCCAGCAGCTCCGGGACAGGGGGGGAGCAGTACTTC. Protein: CASSSGTGGEQYF.

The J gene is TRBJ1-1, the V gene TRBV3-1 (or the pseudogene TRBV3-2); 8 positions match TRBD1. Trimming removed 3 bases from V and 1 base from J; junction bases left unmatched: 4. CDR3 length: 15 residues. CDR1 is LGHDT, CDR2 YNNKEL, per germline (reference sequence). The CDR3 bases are TGTGCCAGCAGCCAGTCCGGGACAGGGAACACTGAAGCTTTCTTT. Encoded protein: CASSQSGTGNTEAFF.

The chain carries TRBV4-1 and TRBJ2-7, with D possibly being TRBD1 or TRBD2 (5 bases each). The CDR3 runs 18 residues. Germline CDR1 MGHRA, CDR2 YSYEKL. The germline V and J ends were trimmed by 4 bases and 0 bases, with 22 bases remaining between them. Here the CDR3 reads CASSPEGIGAFSSYEQYF. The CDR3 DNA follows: TGCGCCAGCAGCCCCGAGGGGATTGGGGCCTTCAGCTCCTACGAGCAGTACTTC.

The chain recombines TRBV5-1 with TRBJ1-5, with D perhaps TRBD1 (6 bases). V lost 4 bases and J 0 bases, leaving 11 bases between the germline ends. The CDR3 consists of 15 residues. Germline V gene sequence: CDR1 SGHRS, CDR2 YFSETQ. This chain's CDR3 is CASSAGTSSNQPQHF. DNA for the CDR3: TGCGCCAGCAGCGCGGGGACATCTAGCAATCAGCCCCAGCATTTT. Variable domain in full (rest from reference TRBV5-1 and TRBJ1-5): KAGVTQTPRYLIKTRGQQVTLSCSPISGHRSVSWYQQTPGQGLQFLFEYFSETQRNKGNFPGRFSGRQFSNSRSEMNVSTLELGDSALYLCASSAGTSSNQPQHFGDGTRLSIL.

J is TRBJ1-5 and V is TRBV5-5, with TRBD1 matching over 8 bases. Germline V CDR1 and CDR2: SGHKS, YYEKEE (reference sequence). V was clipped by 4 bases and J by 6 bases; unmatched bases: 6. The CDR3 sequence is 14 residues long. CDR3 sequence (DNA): TGTGCCAGCAGCACCGGACAGGGAGGTCAGCCCCAGCATTTT. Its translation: CASSTGQGGQPQHF.

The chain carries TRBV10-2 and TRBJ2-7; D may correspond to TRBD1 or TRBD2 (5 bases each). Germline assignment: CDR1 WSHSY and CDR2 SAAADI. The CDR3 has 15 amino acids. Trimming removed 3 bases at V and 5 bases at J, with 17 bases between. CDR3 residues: CASSENRGQIDEQYF. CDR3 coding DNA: TGCGCCAGCAGTGAAAACCGGGGCCAAATCGACGAGCAGTACTTC.

The CDR3, as DNA: TGTGCCAGCAGCTTAAGATGGGACAGGGCCATTGCTGGGGTGGTTCTGCGATTGAACACTGAAGCTTTCTTT. Encoded protein: CASSLRWDRAIAGVVLRLNTEAFF. V gene TRBV7-3 combines with J gene TRBJ1-1; 9 positions agree with TRBD1. The germline CDR1 and CDR2 sequences are SGHTA and FQGTGA. The CDR3 is made up of 24 amino acids. The J segment lost 0 bases and the V segment lost 1 base, leaving 27 bases of the junction unmatched.

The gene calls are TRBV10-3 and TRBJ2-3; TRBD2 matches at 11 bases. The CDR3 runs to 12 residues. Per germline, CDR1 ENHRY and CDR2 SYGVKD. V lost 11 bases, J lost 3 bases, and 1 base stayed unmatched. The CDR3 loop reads CASSGGTDTQYF. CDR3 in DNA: TGTGCCTCTAGCGGGGGGACAGATACGCAGTATTTT.

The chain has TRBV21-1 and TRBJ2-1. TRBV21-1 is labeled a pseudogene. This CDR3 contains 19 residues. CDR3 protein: CASSKIVRGRPSSYNEQFF. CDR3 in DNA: TGTGCCAGCAGCAAAATCGTCCGGGGCAGACCAAGCTCCTACAATGAGCAGTTCTTC.

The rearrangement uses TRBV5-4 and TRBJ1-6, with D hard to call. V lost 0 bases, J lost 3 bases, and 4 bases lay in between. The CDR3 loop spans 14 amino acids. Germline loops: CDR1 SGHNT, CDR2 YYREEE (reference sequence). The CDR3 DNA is TGTGCCAGCAGCTTGGACAGCTATAATTCACCCCTCCACTTT. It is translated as CASSLDSYNSPLHF.